A single sample gave rise to the 19 T cell receptor beta chains below, sequenced in a study of Ad26.COV2.S vaccination and SARS-CoV-2 variants (dated by TCRdb to the early 2020s). Explained via the paper, the treatment or condition label denotes: some 20 received Ad26.COV2.S at low or high dose, single or two shots; about 5 received placebo; per-sample allocation not given. For vaccine and placebo recipients, repertoires were sequenced using samples collected on day 63 after the first injection. Libraries were built with the immunoSEQ multiplex PCR assay. TCRdb mirrors the immuneACCESS table, restricted to in-frame sequences. Some clones are absent from its copies; in checked studies, under half trace to an unresolved V gene, and the reason for the others is unknown. The sample yields 400,000 to 500,000 clones; 70% to 90% were counted once. In total, the top ten clones hold approximately 4% of the sample.

Sequenced material: peripheral blood, taken in a trial of Ad26.COV2.S vaccine versus placebo. These receptors were taken from a person aged 18-60 years who received the Ad26.COV2.S COVID-19 vaccine or a placebo.

This clone was found once. The CDR3 region is CAISVVGNTGELFF. CDR3 coding DNA: TGTGCCATCAGTGTAGTCGGGAACACCGGGGAGCTGTTTTTT. The genes are TRBV10-3 and TRBJ2-2; no definite D call. The CDR3 is made up of 14 amino acids. Deletions cut 4 bases from V and 1 base from J, with 7 bases between. CDR1 and CDR2 from the germline V gene are ENHRY and SYGVKD.

The chain couples TRBV30 to TRBJ1-2; the D is unclear. From germline, CDR1 is GTSNPN and CDR2 SVGIG (reference sequence). V shed 7 bases and J shed 5 bases, with 20 bases lying between them. This CDR3 is 14 amino acids long. The CDR3 DNA follows: TGTGCCTCATTCCCAATGCCCCCCGGGTATGGCTACACCTTC. Its translation is CASFPMPPGYGYTF.

This clone was counted only a few times. The chain employs TRBV7-2 and TRBJ2-3; D is unclear. The CDR3 consists of 16 residues. Trimming shortened V by 1 base and J by 4 bases, and 15 bases separated the two germline ends. Germline loops: CDR1 SGHTA, CDR2 FQGNSA. The CDR3: CASSLGPGRGPDTQYF. The CDR3 nucleotides are TGTGCCAGCAGCTTAGGCCCGGGCCGAGGTCCAGATACGCAGTATTTT. Full variable domain (missing parts from reference TRBV7-2 and TRBJ2-3): GAGVSQSPSNKVTEKGKDVELRCDPISGHTALYWYRQSLGQGLEFLIYFQGNSAPDKSGLPSDRFSAERTGGSVSTLTIQRTQQEDSAVYLCASSLGPGRGPDTQYFGPGTRLTVL.

V is TRBV29-1 and J is TRBJ1-2; a weak D match, TRBD1 (5 bases). V was shortened by 2 bases and J by 2 bases, with 12 bases between the two germline ends. CDR3 length: 14 amino acids. Germline CDR1 SQVTM, CDR2 ANQGSEA. Here the CDR3 DNA reads TGCAGCGTTGAACAGGGAGGGGAGAACTATGGCTACACCTTC. Protein sequence: CSVEQGGENYGYTF.

This clone was seen a few times. V is TRBV7-2 and J is TRBJ2-3; no definite D call. The CDR3 length is 13 residues. CDR1 is SGHTA, CDR2 FQGNSA, per germline. The V end lost 2 bases, the J end lost 6 bases, and 9 bases lay between the germline ends. CDR3 sequence reads: CASSLPSVDTQYF. The CDR3 region has the DNA TGTGCCAGCAGCTTACCGTCAGTGGATACGCAGTATTTT.

The genes are TRBV6-6 and TRBJ2-7; TRBD2 matches 9 bases. The CDR3 totals 16 residues. The germline CDR1 and CDR2 sequences are MNHNY and SVGAGI (reference sequence). J was trimmed by 4 bases and V by 0 bases; bases with no gene match: 7. The CDR3 loop reads CASSYSVSGGPYEQYF. The CDR3 DNA follows: TGTGCCAGCAGTTACTCGGTCAGCGGGGGGCCGTACGAGCAGTACTTC.

The rearrangement joins TRBV2 to TRBJ2-5, with 8 bases lining up with TRBD2. V dropped 3 bases and J dropped 5; count of bases not matched to a gene: 11. The germline gives CDR1 SNHLY, CDR2 FYNNEI. The CDR3 contains 16 residues. CDR3 bases: TGTGCCAGCAGTGAGTCGAAACTAGCGGCGGAGGAGACCCAGTACTTC. Protein: CASSESKLAAEETQYF.

The rearrangement joins TRBV5-8 to TRBJ1-2, with 10 bases that match TRBD1. Germline trimming cut 4 bases from V and 6 bases from J; bases unmatched to any gene: 3. The CDR3 sequence is 13 residues long. Germline V gene lookup returns CDR1 SGHTS and CDR2 YDEGEE. The CDR3 DNA is TGTGCCAGCAGCCGACAGGGGGCTAATGGCTACACCTTC. It translates to CASSRQGANGYTF.

The V gene is TRBV5-1, the J gene TRBJ1-2, with 11 bases lining up with TRBD1. The CDR3 extends over 14 amino acids. Germline trimming cut 3 bases from V and 8 bases from J; bases unmatched to any gene: 6. Per the germline V gene, CDR1 is SGHRS and CDR2 is YFSETQ. The CDR3 region is CASSWKGQGDGYTF. CDR3 coding DNA: TGCGCCAGCAGCTGGAAGGGACAGGGGGACGGCTACACCTTC.

The chain uses TRBV28 and TRBJ2-7; tentatively, D is TRBD2 (5 bases). Trimming took 8 bases from V and 0 from J, leaving 5 bases between them. Germline V gives CDR1 MDHEN, CDR2 SYDVKM. This CDR3 has 11 residues. This chain's CDR3 is CASGSSYEQYF. In nucleotides, the CDR3 is TGTGCCAGCGGGAGCTCCTACGAGCAGTACTTC.

The chain joins TRBV2 to TRBJ2-2, with D perhaps being TRBD1 or TRBD2 (5 bases each). The V and J ends lost 7 bases and 0 bases respectively, with 12 bases between them. CDR3 length: 15 amino acids. From germline, CDR1 is SNHLY and CDR2 FYNNEI. The CDR3 loop is CASKYEGTNTGELFF. The CDR3 DNA is TGTGCCAGCAAGTACGAGGGGACGAACACCGGGGAGCTGTTTTTT.

The genes are TRBV5-4 and TRBJ1-1; TRBD1 matches at 7 bases. V lost 2 bases and J lost 5; bases outside the gene matches: 9. The CDR3 totals 15 residues. The germline V gene encodes CDR1 SGHNT and CDR2 YYREEE (reference sequence). This CDR3 is CASSFGSGGRTEAFF. In DNA, the CDR3 is TGTGCCAGCAGCTTCGGGTCAGGGGGACGGACTGAAGCTTTCTTT.

The chain uses TRBV6-5 and TRBJ2-1, with 10 bases lining up with TRBD2. Per germline, CDR1 MNHEY and CDR2 SVGAGI. The CDR3 loop spans 16 amino acids. After removal of 0 bases from V and 7 bases from J, the junction contained 6 bases not matched to a gene. CDR3 in amino acids: CASSYSLAGALNEQFF. DNA for the CDR3: TGTGCCAGCAGTTACTCGCTAGCGGGGGCGCTGAATGAGCAGTTCTTC.

This rearrangement joins TRBV4-3 to TRBJ2-3, with 9 positions matching TRBD2. The germline CDR1 and CDR2 sequences are LGHNA and YSLEER. The CDR3 length is 17 residues. With V trimmed by 1 base and J by 6 bases, 11 bases remained unmatched. The CDR3 DNA follows: TGCGCCAGCAGCCAAGGGCGGGTAGCGGGGGTCATGGATACGCAGTATTTT. Encoded protein: CASSQGRVAGVMDTQYF.

J is TRBJ1-4 and V is TRBV19; 7 bases fit TRBD1. The CDR3 consists of 14 residues. Germline CDR1 LNHDA, CDR2 SQIVND (reference sequence). Germline trimming cut 5 bases from V and 7 bases from J; bases unmatched to any gene: 7. The CDR3 loop is CASSSPGQTEKLFF. In nucleotides, the CDR3 is TGTGCCAGTAGTTCACCGGGACAGACTGAAAAACTGTTTTTT.

The rearrangement links TRBV28 to TRBJ1-5, with unresolved D. Per germline, CDR1 MDHEN and CDR2 SYDVKM. Trimming pared 3 bases from V and 6 bases from J, leaving 18 bases between. The CDR3 loop spans 16 amino acids. For the CDR3, the DNA is TGTGCCAGCAGTTTCCGGTTGAACAACATTTTTCAGCCCCAGCATTTT. This codes for CASSFRLNNIFQPQHF. The full variable domain, its missing parts supplied by reference TRBV28 and TRBJ1-5, is DVKVTQSSRYLVKRTGEKVFLECVQDMDHENMFWYRQDPGLGLRLIYFSYDVKMKEKGDIPEGYSVSREKKERFSLILESASTNQTSMYLCASSFRLNNIFQPQHFGDGTRLSIL.

The V call is TRBV5-4, the J call TRBJ1-2; D remains unclear. Germline values: CDR1 SGHNT, CDR2 YYREEE (reference sequence). This CDR3 contains 15 residues. V was shortened by 4 bases and J by 7 bases, with 20 bases between the two germline ends. This chain's CDR3 is CASSLTDTALGGYTF. For the CDR3, the DNA is TGTGCCAGCAGCCTAACCGACACGGCGTTAGGTGGCTACACCTTC.

The V gene is TRBV5-5, the J gene TRBJ2-7; 13 bases fit TRBD2. The V gene's germline CDR1 is SGHKS and CDR2 YYEKEE (reference sequence). Germline trimming cut 4 bases from V and 4 bases from J; bases unmatched to any gene: 14. The CDR3 has 18 residues. The CDR3, as DNA: TGTGCCAGCAGCCGAGACCCGGGACTAGCGGGGAAAACTTACGAGCAGTACTTC. It codes for CASSRDPGLAGKTYEQYF. Full variable domain (missing parts from reference TRBV5-5 and TRBJ2-7): DAGVTQSPTHLIKTRGQQVTLRCSPISGHKSVSWYQQVLGQGPQFIFQYYEKEERGRGNFPDRFSARQFPNYSSELNVNALLLGDSALYLCASSRDPGLAGKTYEQYFGPGTRLTVT.

V gene TRBV3-1 (or the pseudogene TRBV3-2) combines with J gene TRBJ2-1, with D perhaps being TRBD1 or TRBD2 (5 bases each). This CDR3 region has 13 residues. With 6 bases removed from V and 7 bases from J, the gap between germline ends came to 13 bases. The V gene's germline CDR1 is LGHDT and CDR2 YNNKEL (reference sequence). The CDR3 coding sequence is TGTGCCAGCAGTACGGGACCAACAAATGAGCAGTTCTTC. It translates to CASSTGPTNEQFF.